One sample yielded the 26 T cell receptor beta chains listed below, sequenced in a study of blood T cell repertoires in COVID-19. Generated by immunoSEQ multiplex PCR, the TCRdb table keeps only in-frame clones and is missing some. Here the sample spans over 400,000 clones, around nine tenths being singletons. Sequenced material: peripheral blood. The receptors shown here come from a woman in her forties or fifties with COVID-19, enrolled during active disease.

The chain is built from TRBV9 and TRBJ2-5, with 11 positions matching TRBD2. J lost 4 bases, V lost 3 bases, and 5 bases had no gene match. The CDR3 contains 15 residues. The germline gives CDR1 SGDLS, CDR2 YYNGEE. CDR3 in DNA: TGTGCCAGCAGCGGACTAGCGGGGCTCCGAGAGACCCAGTACTTC. It translates to CASSGLAGLRETQYF.

The chain has TRBV3-1 (or the pseudogene TRBV3-2) and TRBJ1-4, with 8 bases aligning to TRBD1. The CDR3 extends over 13 amino acids. Germline values: CDR1 LGHDT, CDR2 YNNKEL (reference sequence). With 8 bases clipped from V and 8 bases from J, the junction kept 7 bases outside the gene matches. The DNA of the CDR3 is TGTGCCAGCGTAGACAGGGGTACAGAAAAACTGTTTTTT. This encodes CASVDRGTEKLFF.

J is TRBJ2-5 and V is TRBV6-5, with 7 bases matching TRBD1. This CDR3 has 15 residues. V trimming: 5 bases; J trimming: 5 bases; junction bases outside the gene matches: 11. Germline V CDR1 and CDR2: MNHEY, SVGAGI. CDR3 in amino acids: CASSPDRASGETQYF. In nucleotides, the CDR3 is TGTGCCAGCAGTCCCGACAGGGCTTCGGGCGAGACCCAGTACTTC.

In its sample, this clone was seen once. V gene TRBV19 combines with J gene TRBJ1-2, with D perhaps matching TRBD1 (6 bases). Germline V lookup: CDR1 LNHDA, CDR2 SQIVND (reference sequence). The V and J ends lost 8 bases and 4 bases respectively, with 20 bases between them. The CDR3 totals 15 residues. CDR3 residues: CASVNTGGNRYGYTF. DNA of the CDR3: TGTGCCAGTGTCAATACGGGGGGCAACCGCTATGGCTACACCTTC. Using reference TRBV19 and TRBJ1-2 for the parts outside the CDR3, the full variable domain is DGGITQSPKYLFRKEGQNVTLSCEQNLNHDAMYWYRQDPGQGLRLIYYSQIVNDFQKGDIAEGYSVSREKKESFPLTVTSAQKNPTAFYLCASVNTGGNRYGYTFGSGTRLTVV.

The chain couples TRBV19 to TRBJ1-1; tentatively, D is TRBD1 (6 bases). Germline V gives CDR1 LNHDA, CDR2 SQIVND (reference sequence). V was pared by 3 bases and J by 0 bases, with 8 bases between. The CDR3 is 14 residues long. The CDR3 protein is CASSMDSLNTEAFF. The CDR3, as DNA: TGTGCCAGTAGTATGGACAGTTTGAACACTGAAGCTTTCTTT.

The chain employs TRBV7-8 and TRBJ2-3; D may be TRBD2 (6 bases). The ends were cut back, 0 bases at V and 5 bases at J, with 12 bases in the middle. This CDR3 region has 15 residues. CDR1 and CDR2 (germline): SGHVS, FQNEAQ. Here the CDR3 DNA reads TGTGCCAGCAGCTTAGCGACTAGTGCCGGAGATACGCAGTATTTT. It specifies CASSLATSAGDTQYF. Full variable domain (outside the CDR3, taken from reference TRBV7-8 and TRBJ2-3): GAGVSQSPRYKVAKRGQDVALRCDPISGHVSLFWYQQALGQGPEFLTYFQNEAQLDKSGLPSDRFFAERPEGSVSTLKIQRTQQEDSAVYLCASSLATSAGDTQYFGPGTRLTVL.

This clone has a single count. The J gene is TRBJ2-7, the V gene TRBV20-1; no clear D gene. The V gene lost 3 bases and the J gene lost 2 bases, with 11 bases spanning the gap. Germline-derived CDR1 and CDR2 are DFQATT and SNEGSKA (reference sequence). This CDR3 has 13 amino acids. The CDR3 region has the DNA TGCAGTGCTAGTTCGCCAGACACCTACGAGCAGTACTTC. As protein: CSASSPDTYEQYF.

V is TRBV29-1 and J is TRBJ1-2; D is unclear. With 7 bases removed from V and 2 bases from J, the gap between germline ends came to 14 bases. The CDR3 sequence is 13 residues long. Germline CDR1 SQVTM, CDR2 ANQGSEA. CDR3 nucleotide sequence: TGCAGCGGGTGGGTTGGAGGAAACTATGGCTACACCTTC. Residues: CSGWVGGNYGYTF. Full variable domain (remainder filled in from reference TRBV29-1 and TRBJ1-2): SAVISQKPSRDICQRGTSLTIQCQVDSQVTMMFWYRQQPGQSLTLIATANQGSEATYESGFVIDKFPISRPNLTFSTLTVSNMSPEDSSIYLCSGWVGGNYGYTFGSGTRLTVV.

The rearrangement joins TRBV7-9 to TRBJ1-1; unclear D gene. Looked up from germline, CDR1 is SEHNR and CDR2 is FQNEAQ (reference sequence). The CDR3 spans 14 residues. V gave up 7 bases and J gave up 3 bases, with 15 bases separating them. CDR3 nucleotides: TGTGCCAGCACCTTGCCGGGATCCTACACTGAAGCTTTCTTT. Amino acid sequence: CASTLPGSYTEAFF.

The genes are TRBV3-1 (or the pseudogene TRBV3-2) and TRBJ1-4, with D perhaps matching TRBD1 (5 bases). This CDR3 has 16 amino acids. Germline V gene lookup returns CDR1 LGHDT and CDR2 YNNKEL (reference sequence). V lost 1 base, J lost 7 bases, and 16 bases lay in between. CDR3 amino acids: CASSQASRGGSEKLFF. The CDR3 DNA sequence: TGTGCCAGCAGCCAAGCGAGCCGGGGGGGAAGTGAAAAACTGTTTTTT.

The CDR3 loop reads CASSQKRLGVQFF. Here the CDR3 DNA reads TGCGCCAGCAGCCAGAAGAGGTTAGGCGTGCAGTTCTTC. The rearrangement links TRBV4-1 to TRBJ2-1; D is unclear. Trimming took 3 bases from V and 12 from J, leaving 15 bases between them. Germline V gene sequence: CDR1 MGHRA, CDR2 YSYEKL. This CDR3 contains 13 residues.

The chain combines TRBV2 with TRBJ2-1, with 10 nucleotides matching TRBD2. CDR3 size: 15 residues. V trimming: 7 bases; J trimming: 6 bases; junction bases outside the gene matches: 9. Germline V gives CDR1 SNHLY, CDR2 FYNNEI. The CDR3: CASTKSGGARNEQFF. The CDR3 coding sequence is TGTGCCAGCACGAAAAGCGGGGGGGCCCGCAATGAGCAGTTCTTC.

A few counts support this clone. The chain has TRBV9 and TRBJ2-2, with D perhaps TRBD1 (6 bases). The CDR3 runs to 16 residues. CDR1 and CDR2 (germline): SGDLS, YYNGEE. V dropped 0 bases and J dropped 5 bases, with 14 bases sitting between them. This CDR3 is CASSVEGGRNTGELFF. The CDR3 DNA reads TGTGCCAGCAGCGTAGAAGGGGGAAGGAATACCGGGGAGCTGTTTTTT.

The rearrangement joins TRBV6-6 to TRBJ2-7; 11 nucleotides align to TRBD1. The germline CDR1 and CDR2 sequences are MNHNY and SVGAGI (reference sequence). The ends lost 5 bases at V and 4 bases at J; junction bases unmatched: 7. CDR3 length equals 15 residues. The CDR3 loop is CASSQLGTGGYEQYF. The CDR3 DNA is TGTGCCAGCAGTCAATTAGGGACAGGGGGATACGAGCAGTACTTC.

The rearrangement joins TRBV30 to TRBJ1-1, with a weak D call TRBD1 (5 bases). V lost 2 bases and J 5 bases, leaving 12 bases between the germline ends. This CDR3 is built from 13 residues. CDR1 and CDR2 (germline): GTSNPN, SVGIG (reference sequence). CDR3 DNA: TGTGCCTGGAGTTGGAGGGGCGGAACTGAAGCTTTCTTT. It yields the protein CAWSWRGGTEAFF.

The genes are TRBV11-1 and TRBJ2-4; D perhaps matches TRBD1 (6 bases). CDR1 and CDR2 from the germline V gene are SGHAT and FQDESV (reference sequence). The V end was cut by 4 bases, the J end by 8 bases, with 12 bases between. This CDR3 is built from 13 residues. The DNA for the CDR3 is TGTGCCAGCAGCTATAGGACAGCGGACATTCAGTACTTC. Residues: CASSYRTADIQYF.

The CDR3 sequence is CAIRGAEGQVSYNEQFF. DNA for the CDR3: TGTGCCATCAGAGGGGCAGAGGGACAGGTCTCCTACAATGAGCAGTTCTTC. The genes are TRBV10-3 and TRBJ2-1; 8 bases are a match to TRBD1. The length of the CDR3 is 17 residues. The V gene end was trimmed by 6 bases and the J gene end by 0 bases; junction bases not matched to a gene: 10. Germline V gives CDR1 ENHRY, CDR2 SYGVKD.

The chain joins TRBV30 to TRBJ2-1, with TRBD2 as a possible D gene (6 bases). The CDR3 covers 12 residues. The V end was cut by 2 bases, the J end by 12 bases, with 14 bases between. Germline V gives CDR1 GTSNPN, CDR2 SVGIG (reference sequence). CDR3 DNA: TGTGCCTGGAGTACCGCCGGGGGTGGGCAGTTCTTC. It encodes CAWSTAGGGQFF.

V usage is TRBV19 and J usage is TRBJ1-4; 9 nucleotides line up with TRBD1. There are 17 residues in the CDR3. V was clipped by 4 bases and J by 0 bases; unmatched bases: 6. Germline CDR1 and CDR2: LNHDA and SQIVND (reference sequence). CDR3 amino acids: CASSKDRGLATNEKLFF. CDR3 DNA sequence: TGTGCCAGTAGTAAGGACAGGGGTCTTGCAACTAATGAAAAACTGTTTTTT. Using reference TRBV19 and TRBJ1-4 for the parts outside the CDR3, the full variable domain is DGGITQSPKYLFRKEGQNVTLSCEQNLNHDAMYWYRQDPGQGLRLIYYSQIVNDFQKGDIAEGYSVSREKKESFPLTVTSAQKNPTAFYLCASSKDRGLATNEKLFFGSGTQLSVL.

This chain connects TRBV30 to TRBJ2-3; 9 bases are shared with TRBD1. The CDR3 is made up of 14 amino acids. Germline V gene data show CDR1 as GTSNPN and CDR2 as SVGIG (reference sequence). V lost 1 base, J lost 5 bases, and 4 bases stayed unmatched. This CDR3 is CAWSDRGLRDTQYF. The CDR3 DNA is TGTGCCTGGAGTGACAGGGGGCTTAGAGATACGCAGTATTTT.

This chain connects TRBV6-1 to TRBJ2-5; TRBD2 aligns across 9 bases. V lost 3 bases and J lost 4; bases outside the gene matches: 6. Germline values: CDR1 MNHNS, CDR2 SASEGT. The CDR3 is 15 residues long. The CDR3 sequence is CASSDRRGGTETQYF. The CDR3 coding sequence is TGTGCCAGCAGTGATCGGCGGGGGGGCACAGAGACCCAGTACTTC.

The rearrangement links TRBV30 to TRBJ1-1, with 8 bases aligning to TRBD1. V shed 2 bases and J 3 bases; nucleotides not matched to a gene: 11. The CDR3 loop spans 16 amino acids. CDR1 and CDR2 (germline): GTSNPN, SVGIG (reference sequence). CDR3 sequence reads: CAWSPFHRGRDTEAFF. CDR3 DNA sequence: TGTGCCTGGAGTCCTTTTCACAGGGGGAGAGACACTGAAGCTTTCTTT. The full variable domain, rest sourced from reference TRBV30 and TRBJ1-1, is SQTIHQWPATLVQPVGSPLSLECTVEGTSNPNLYWYRQAAGRGLQLLFYSVGIGQISSEVPQNLSASRPQDRQFILSSKKLLLSDSGFYLCAWSPFHRGRDTEAFFGQGTRLTVV.

This rearrangement joins TRBV4-1 to TRBJ1-6; 7 bases line up with TRBD1. Germline values: CDR1 MGHRA, CDR2 YSYEKL. The CDR3 extends over 17 amino acids. Trimming removed 6 bases from V and 4 bases from J; junction bases left unmatched: 12. CDR3 loop: CASSRTRDRTYNSPLHF. CDR3 in DNA: TGCGCCAGCAGTCGTACCCGGGACAGAACTTATAATTCACCCCTCCACTTT.

The V gene is TRBV23-1, the J gene TRBJ2-7, with D possibly TRBD1 on 6 matching bases. TRBV23-1 is annotated as an ORF whose role is uncertain. Deletions cut 2 bases from V and 6 bases from J, with 17 bases between. The CDR3 sequence is 15 residues long. The chain's CDR3 is CASSQRRDKGSEQYF. Here the CDR3 DNA reads TGCGCCAGCAGTCAACGCCGGGACAAAGGAAGCGAGCAGTACTTC.

The chain couples TRBV2 to TRBJ2-1, with D possibly TRBD2 on 5 matching bases. Trimming cost V 10 bases and J 6 bases, with 16 bases left between them. CDR3 size: 13 residues. CDR1 is SNHLY, CDR2 FYNNEI, per germline. The CDR3 loop reads CATDEDSINEQFF. CDR3 nucleotides: TGTGCCACCGACGAGGACTCCATCAATGAGCAGTTCTTC.

The chain couples TRBV5-1 to TRBJ2-7, with D perhaps matching TRBD2 (6 bases). CDR1 and CDR2 (germline): SGHRS, YFSETQ. The CDR3 length is 16 residues. Trimming left V 3 bases short and J 0 bases short, with 16 bases between. The CDR3 coding sequence is TGCGCCAGCAGCTCGGGCCCTGGGGGGAGCTCCTACGAGCAGTACTTC. Its protein product is CASSSGPGGSSYEQYF.